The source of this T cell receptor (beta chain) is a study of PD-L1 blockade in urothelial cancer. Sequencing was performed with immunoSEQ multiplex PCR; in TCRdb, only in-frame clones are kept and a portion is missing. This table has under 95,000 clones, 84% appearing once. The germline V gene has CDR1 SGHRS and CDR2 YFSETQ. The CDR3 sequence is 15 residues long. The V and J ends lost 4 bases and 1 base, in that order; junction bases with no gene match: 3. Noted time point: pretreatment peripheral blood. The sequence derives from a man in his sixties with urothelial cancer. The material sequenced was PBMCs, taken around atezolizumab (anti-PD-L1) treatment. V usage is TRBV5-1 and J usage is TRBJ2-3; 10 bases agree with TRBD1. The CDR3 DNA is TGCGCCAGCAGCCGCGGGACAGGGGGCACAGATACGCAGTATTTT. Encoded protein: CASSRGTGGTDTQYF.